Listed below are T cell receptor beta chains from one sample, sequenced in a study of radiation and T cells in renal cell carcinoma. Sequencing was performed with immunoSEQ multiplex PCR; in TCRdb, only in-frame clones are kept and a portion is missing. In the table there are 150,000 to 160,000 clones, over 80% of which are singletons. The sequencing here drew on blood, taken from a patient whose treatment included radiotherapy and nephrectomy. These receptors all come from a woman aged 50 to 60 with renal cell carcinoma. Both conserved end residues are part of each CDR3. Each record gives: clone size, V gene, J gene, D gene, CDR3 DNA, CDR3 protein. D genes are given only for firm matches. Size is omitted from some rows. Given values are once, few, many or a class for expanded clones.

>NA|TRBV7-8|TRBJ1-2|NA
TGTGCCAGCAGCCTAGGGACGGCCTATGGCTACACCTTC
CASSLGTAYGYTF
>NA|TRBV2|TRBJ2-1|NA
TGTGCCAGCAGTGATACGACAGCTTACAATGAGCAGTTCTTC
CASSDTTAYNEQFF
>NA|TRBV6-5|TRBJ1-2|TRBD1
TGTGCCAGCAGTTGGGACAGCCGTGCTTCGCGCTACACCTTC
CASSWDSRASRYTF
>NA|TRBV4-3|TRBJ1-3|TRBD1
TGCGCCAGCAGCCAATCCAGGGGGAGAAACACCATATATTTT
CASSQSRGRNTIYF
>NA|TRBV4-1|TRBJ1-5|NA
TGCGCCAGCAGCCCTCCGGGACGTAGAAATCAGCCCCAGCATTTT
CASSPPGRRNQPQHF
>once|TRBV29-1|TRBJ2-1|TRBD2
TGCAGCGTTGAAGATCGACAGCGGGGGGCCGGAGAGCAGTTCTTC
CSVEDRQRGAGEQFF
>NA|TRBV6-6|TRBJ1-1|NA
TGTGCCAGCAGTTCGACAGGGAACACTGAAGCTTTCTTT
CASSSTGNTEAFF
>once|TRBV19|TRBJ1-3|NA
TGTGCCAGTCGAGATATCGGGGCCACTGGAAACACCATATATTTT
CASRDIGATGNTIYF
>once|TRBV2|TRBJ2-1|NA
TGTGCCAGCAGTGAAGCGACAAGGGTGGTATACAATGAGCAGTTCTTC
CASSEATRVVYNEQFF
>NA|TRBV5-6|TRBJ2-3|TRBD2
TGTGCCAGCAGCCGCCGCGGGGGGATCACAGATACGCAGTATTTT
CASSRRGGITDTQYF
>NA|TRBV5-1|TRBJ2-3|TRBD2
TGCGCCAGCAGCTTGGTTTCGGCGGGGGGGCCTGGAGATACGCAGTATTTT
CASSLVSAGGPGDTQYF
>NA|TRBV7-2|TRBJ2-3|NA
TGTGCCAGCAGCTCCGCCCGGGGGGCCGGTACAGATACGCAGTATTTT
CASSSARGAGTDTQYF